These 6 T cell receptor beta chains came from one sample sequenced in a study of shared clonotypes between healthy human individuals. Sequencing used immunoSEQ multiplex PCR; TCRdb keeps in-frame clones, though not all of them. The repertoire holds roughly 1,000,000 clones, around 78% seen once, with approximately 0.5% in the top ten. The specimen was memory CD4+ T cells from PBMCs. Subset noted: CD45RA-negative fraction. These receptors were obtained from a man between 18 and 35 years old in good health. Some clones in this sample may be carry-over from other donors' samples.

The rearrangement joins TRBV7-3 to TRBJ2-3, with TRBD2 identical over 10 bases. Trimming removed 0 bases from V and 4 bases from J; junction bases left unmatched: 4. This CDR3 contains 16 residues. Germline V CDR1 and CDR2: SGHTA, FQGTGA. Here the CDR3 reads CASSLTLAGASDTQYF. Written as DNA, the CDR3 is TGTGCCAGCAGCTTAACGCTAGCGGGAGCGTCAGATACGCAGTATTTT.

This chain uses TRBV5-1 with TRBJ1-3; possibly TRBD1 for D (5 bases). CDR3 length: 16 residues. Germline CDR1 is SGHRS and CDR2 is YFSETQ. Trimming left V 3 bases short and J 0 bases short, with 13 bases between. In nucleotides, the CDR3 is TGCGCCAGCAGCTCCGGGACTGCCGGCTCTGGAAACACCATATATTTT. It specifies CASSSGTAGSGNTIYF. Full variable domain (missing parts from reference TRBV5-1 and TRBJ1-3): KAGVTQTPRYLIKTRGQQVTLSCSPISGHRSVSWYQQTPGQGLQFLFEYFSETQRNKGNFPGRFSGRQFSNSRSEMNVSTLELGDSALYLCASSSGTAGSGNTIYFGEGSWLTVV.

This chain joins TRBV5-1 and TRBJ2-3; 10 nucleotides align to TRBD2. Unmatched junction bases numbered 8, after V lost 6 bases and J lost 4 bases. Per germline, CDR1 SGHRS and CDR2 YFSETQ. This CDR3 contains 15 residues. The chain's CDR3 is CASKLAGVGADTQYF. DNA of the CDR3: TGCGCCAGCAAGCTAGCGGGAGTGGGAGCAGATACGCAGTATTTT.

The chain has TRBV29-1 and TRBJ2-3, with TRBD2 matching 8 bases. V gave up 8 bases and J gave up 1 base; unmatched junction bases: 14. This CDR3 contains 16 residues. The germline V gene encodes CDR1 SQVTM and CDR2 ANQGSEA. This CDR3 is CSTTGAGGWGTDTQYF. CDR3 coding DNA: TGCAGCACAACTGGGGCGGGAGGTTGGGGCACAGATACGCAGTATTTT.

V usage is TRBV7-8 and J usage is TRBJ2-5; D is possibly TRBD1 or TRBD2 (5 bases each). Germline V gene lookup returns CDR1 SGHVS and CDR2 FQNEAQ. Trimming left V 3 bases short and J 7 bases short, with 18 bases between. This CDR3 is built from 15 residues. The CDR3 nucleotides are TGTGCCAGCAGCTTGGAGGACAACCTTCGCGGGACCCAGTACTTC. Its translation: CASSLEDNLRGTQYF.

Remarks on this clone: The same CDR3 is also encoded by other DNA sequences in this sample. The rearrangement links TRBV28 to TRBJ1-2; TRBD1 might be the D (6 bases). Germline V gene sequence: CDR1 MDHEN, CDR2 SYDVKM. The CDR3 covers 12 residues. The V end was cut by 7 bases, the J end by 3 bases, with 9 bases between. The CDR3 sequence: CASTTGYYGYTF. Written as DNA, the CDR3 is TGTGCCAGCACCACAGGGTACTATGGCTACACCTTC.